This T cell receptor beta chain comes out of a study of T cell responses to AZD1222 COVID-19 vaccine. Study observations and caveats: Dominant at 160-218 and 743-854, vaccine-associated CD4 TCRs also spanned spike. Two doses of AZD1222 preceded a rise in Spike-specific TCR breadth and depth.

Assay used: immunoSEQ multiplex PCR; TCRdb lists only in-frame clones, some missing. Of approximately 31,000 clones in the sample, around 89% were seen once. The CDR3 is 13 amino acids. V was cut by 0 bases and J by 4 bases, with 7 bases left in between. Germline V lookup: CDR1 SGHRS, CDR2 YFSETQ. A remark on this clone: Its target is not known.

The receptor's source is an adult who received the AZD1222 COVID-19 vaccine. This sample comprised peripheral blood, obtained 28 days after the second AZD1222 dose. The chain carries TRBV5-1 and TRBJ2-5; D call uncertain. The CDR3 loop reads CASSLGELETQYF. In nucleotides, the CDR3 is TGCGCCAGCAGCTTGGGAGAGCTAGAGACCCAGTACTTC.